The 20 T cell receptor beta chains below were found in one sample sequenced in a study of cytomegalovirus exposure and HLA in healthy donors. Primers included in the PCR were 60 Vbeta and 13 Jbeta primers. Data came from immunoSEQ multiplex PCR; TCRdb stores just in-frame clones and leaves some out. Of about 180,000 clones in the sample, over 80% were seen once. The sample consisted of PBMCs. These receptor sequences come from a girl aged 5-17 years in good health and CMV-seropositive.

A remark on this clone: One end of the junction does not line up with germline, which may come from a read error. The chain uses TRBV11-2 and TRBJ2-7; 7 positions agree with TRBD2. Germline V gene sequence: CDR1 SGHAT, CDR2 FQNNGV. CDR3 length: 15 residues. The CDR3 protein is CASSLGVAGEYEKYF. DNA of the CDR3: TGTGCCAGCAGCTTAGGAGTTGCGGGAGAGTACGAGAAGTACTTC.

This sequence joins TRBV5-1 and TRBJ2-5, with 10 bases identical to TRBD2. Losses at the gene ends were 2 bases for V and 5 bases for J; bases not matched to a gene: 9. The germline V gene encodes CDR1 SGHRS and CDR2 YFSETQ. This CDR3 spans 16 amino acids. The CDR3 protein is CASSFSSGRFWETQYF. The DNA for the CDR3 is TGCGCCAGCAGCTTTAGTAGCGGGAGGTTTTGGGAGACCCAGTACTTC.

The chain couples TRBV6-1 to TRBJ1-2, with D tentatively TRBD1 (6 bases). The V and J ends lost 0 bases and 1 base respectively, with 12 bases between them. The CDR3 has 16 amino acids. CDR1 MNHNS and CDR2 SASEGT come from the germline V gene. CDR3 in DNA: TGTGCCAGCAGTGAAGCTTGGGGACACAATAACTATGGCTACACCTTC. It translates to CASSEAWGHNNYGYTF.

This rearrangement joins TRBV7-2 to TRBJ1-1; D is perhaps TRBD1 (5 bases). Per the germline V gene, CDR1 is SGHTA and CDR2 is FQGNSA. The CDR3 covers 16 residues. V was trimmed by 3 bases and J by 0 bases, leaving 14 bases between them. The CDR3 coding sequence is TGTGCCAGCAGCTTCCCAAGGGGTTTTTTGAACACTGAAGCTTTCTTT. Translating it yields CASSFPRGFLNTEAFF.

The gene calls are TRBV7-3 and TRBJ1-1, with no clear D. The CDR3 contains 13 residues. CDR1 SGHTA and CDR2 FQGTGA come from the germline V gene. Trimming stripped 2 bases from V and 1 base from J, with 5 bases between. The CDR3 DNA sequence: TGTGCCAGCAGCTTACGGTGGAACACTGAAGCTTTCTTT. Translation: CASSLRWNTEAFF.

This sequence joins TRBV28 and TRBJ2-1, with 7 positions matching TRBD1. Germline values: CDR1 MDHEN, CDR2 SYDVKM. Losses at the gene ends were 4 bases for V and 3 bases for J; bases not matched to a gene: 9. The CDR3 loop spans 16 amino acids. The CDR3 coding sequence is TGTGCCAGCAGTTCCCATGAGGGGGCAGGCTACAATGAGCAGTTCTTC. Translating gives CASSSHEGAGYNEQFF.

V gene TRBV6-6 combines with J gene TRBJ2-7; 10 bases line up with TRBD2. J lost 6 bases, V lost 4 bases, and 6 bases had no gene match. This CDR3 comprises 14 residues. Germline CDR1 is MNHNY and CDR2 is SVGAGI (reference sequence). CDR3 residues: CASSLAGGLLEQYF. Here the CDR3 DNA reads TGTGCCAGCAGTTTAGCGGGAGGACTGCTCGAGCAGTACTTC.

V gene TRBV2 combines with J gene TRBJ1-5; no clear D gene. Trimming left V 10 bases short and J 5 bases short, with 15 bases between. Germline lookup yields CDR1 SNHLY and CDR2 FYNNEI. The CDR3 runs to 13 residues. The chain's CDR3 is CANSRLSDQPQHF. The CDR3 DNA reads TGTGCCAACTCCCGGTTAAGCGATCAGCCCCAGCATTTT.

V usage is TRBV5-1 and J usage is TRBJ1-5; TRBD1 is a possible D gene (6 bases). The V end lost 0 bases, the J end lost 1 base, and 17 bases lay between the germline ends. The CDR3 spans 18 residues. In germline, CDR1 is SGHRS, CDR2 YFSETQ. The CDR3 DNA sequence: TGCGCCAGCAGCTTGGGAACGAGGGGGACGGGGAGCAATCAGCCCCAGCATTTT. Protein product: CASSLGTRGTGSNQPQHF.

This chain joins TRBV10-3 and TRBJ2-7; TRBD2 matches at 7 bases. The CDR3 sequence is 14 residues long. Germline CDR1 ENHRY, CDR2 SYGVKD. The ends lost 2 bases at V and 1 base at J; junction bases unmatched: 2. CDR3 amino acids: CAISEVGRSYEQYF. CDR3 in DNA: TGTGCCATCAGTGAGGTCGGGAGGTCCTACGAGCAGTACTTC.

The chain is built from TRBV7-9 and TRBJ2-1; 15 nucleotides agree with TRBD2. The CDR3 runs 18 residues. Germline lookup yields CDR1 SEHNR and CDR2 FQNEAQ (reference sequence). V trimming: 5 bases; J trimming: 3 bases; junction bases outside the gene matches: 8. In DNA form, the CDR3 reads TGTGCCAGCAGCCAATGGACTAGCGGGAGGGCCATCTACAATGAGCAGTTCTTC. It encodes CASSQWTSGRAIYNEQFF.

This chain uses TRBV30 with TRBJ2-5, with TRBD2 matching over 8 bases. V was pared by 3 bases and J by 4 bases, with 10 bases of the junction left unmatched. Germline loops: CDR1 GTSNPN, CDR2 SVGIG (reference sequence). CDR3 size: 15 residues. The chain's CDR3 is CAWSSGSGIRETQYF. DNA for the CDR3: TGTGCCTGGAGCTCGGGTAGCGGGATTCGAGAGACCCAGTACTTC.

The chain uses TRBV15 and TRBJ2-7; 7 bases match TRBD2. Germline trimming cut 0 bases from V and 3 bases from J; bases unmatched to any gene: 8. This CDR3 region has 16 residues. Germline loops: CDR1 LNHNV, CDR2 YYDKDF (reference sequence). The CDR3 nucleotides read TGTGCCACCAGCAGAGATCCGCCGGGGGGTGGCTACGAGCAGTACTTC. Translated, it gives CATSRDPPGGGYEQYF.

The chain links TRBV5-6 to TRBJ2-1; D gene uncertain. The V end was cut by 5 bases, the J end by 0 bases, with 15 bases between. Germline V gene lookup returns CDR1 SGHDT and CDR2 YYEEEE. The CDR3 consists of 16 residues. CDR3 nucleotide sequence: TGTGCCAGCAGTTGGTGGGTAACTATCTCCTACAATGAGCAGTTCTTC. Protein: CASSWWVTISYNEQFF.

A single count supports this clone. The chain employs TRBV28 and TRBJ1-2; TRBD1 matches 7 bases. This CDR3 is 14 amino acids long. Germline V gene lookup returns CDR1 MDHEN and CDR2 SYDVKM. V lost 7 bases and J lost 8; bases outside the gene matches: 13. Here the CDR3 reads CASTKGARRFGYTF. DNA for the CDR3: TGTGCCAGCACCAAGGGGGCCCGGAGGTTCGGCTACACCTTC.

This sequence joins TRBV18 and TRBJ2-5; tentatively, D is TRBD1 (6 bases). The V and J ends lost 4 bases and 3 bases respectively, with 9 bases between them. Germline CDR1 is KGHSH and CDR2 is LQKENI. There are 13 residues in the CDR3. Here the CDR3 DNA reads TGTGCCAGCTCACGGACAGTAGAAGAGACCCAGTACTTC. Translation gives CASSRTVEETQYF.

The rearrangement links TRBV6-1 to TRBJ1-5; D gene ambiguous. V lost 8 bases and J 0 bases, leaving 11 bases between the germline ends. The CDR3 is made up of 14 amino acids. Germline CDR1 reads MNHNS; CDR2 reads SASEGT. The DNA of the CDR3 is TGTGCCAGCTCCCTGTACAGTAGCAATCAGCCCCAGCATTTT. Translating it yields CASSLYSSNQPQHF.

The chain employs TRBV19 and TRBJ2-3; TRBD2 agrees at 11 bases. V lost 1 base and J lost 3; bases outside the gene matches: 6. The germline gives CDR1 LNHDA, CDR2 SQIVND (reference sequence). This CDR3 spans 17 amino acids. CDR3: CASSIGPSGRLTDTQYF. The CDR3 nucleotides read TGTGCCAGTAGTATAGGCCCTAGCGGGAGGCTAACAGATACGCAGTATTTT.

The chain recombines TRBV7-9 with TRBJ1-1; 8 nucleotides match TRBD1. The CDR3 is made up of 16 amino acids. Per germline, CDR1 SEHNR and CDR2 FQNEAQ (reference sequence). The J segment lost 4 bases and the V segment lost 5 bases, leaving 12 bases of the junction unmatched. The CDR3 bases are TGTGCCAGCAGCCCACGGACAGGGATGTCGGTCACTGAAGCTTTCTTT. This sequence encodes CASSPRTGMSVTEAFF.

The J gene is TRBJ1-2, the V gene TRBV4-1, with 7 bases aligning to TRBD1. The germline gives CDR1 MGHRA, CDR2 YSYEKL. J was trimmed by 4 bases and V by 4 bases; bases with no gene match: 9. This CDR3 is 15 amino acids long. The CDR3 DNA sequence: TGCGCCAGCAGCCCTTCGGACAGGCTCCGCTATGGCTACACCTTC. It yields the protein CASSPSDRLRYGYTF.